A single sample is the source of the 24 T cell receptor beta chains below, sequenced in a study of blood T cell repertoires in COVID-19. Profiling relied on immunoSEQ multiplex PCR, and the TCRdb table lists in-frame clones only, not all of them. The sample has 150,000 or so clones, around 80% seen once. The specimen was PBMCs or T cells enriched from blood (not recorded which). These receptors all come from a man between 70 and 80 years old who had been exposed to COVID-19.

DNA of the CDR3: TGTGCCAGCAGTCTACGGAACAGGGGCACTGAAGCTTTCTTT. Translating gives CASSLRNRGTEAFF. The J gene is TRBJ1-1, the V gene TRBV6-5, with 7 bases fitting TRBD1. Germline V gives CDR1 MNHEY, CDR2 SVGAGI. After removal of 5 bases from V and 4 bases from J, the junction contained 7 bases not matched to a gene. The CDR3 is 14 residues long.

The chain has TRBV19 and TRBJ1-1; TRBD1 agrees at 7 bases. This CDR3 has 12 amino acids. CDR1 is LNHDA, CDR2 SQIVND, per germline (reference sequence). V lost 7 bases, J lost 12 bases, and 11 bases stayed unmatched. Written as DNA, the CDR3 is TGTGCCAGTAAGGAACCGGGACAGATAACTTTCTTT. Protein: CASKEPGQITFF. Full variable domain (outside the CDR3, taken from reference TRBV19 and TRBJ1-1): DGGITQSPKYLFRKEGQNVTLSCEQNLNHDAMYWYRQDPGQGLRLIYYSQIVNDFQKGDIAEGYSVSREKKESFPLTVTSAQKNPTAFYLCASKEPGQITFFGQGTRLTVV.

CDR3 DNA sequence: TGTGCCAGCAGTTTTAAGCGGGGGGGCTCAGATACGCAGTATTTT. Protein: CASSFKRGGSDTQYF. V is TRBV27 and J is TRBJ2-3, with TRBD2 matching 10 bases. The CDR3 consists of 15 residues. V trimming: 3 bases; J trimming: 4 bases; junction bases outside the gene matches: 4. Germline loops: CDR1 MNHEY, CDR2 SMNVEV (reference sequence).

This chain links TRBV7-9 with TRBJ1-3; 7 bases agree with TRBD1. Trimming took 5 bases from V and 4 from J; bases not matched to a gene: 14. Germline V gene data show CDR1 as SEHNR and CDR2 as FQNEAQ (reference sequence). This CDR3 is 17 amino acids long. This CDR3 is CASSGRLGGLYGNTIYF. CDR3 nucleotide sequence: TGTGCCAGCAGCGGACGGTTAGGGGGCCTTTACGGAAACACCATATATTTT.

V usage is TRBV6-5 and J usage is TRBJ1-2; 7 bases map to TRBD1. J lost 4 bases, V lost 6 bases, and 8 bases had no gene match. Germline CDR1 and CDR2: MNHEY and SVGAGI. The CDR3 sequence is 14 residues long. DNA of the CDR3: TGTGCCAGCAGCAAAGGGGGCCGAGGCTATGGCTACACCTTC. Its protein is CASSKGGRGYGYTF.

CDR3 sequence reads: CASRTQQHSGNTIYF. Here the CDR3 DNA reads TGTGCCAGCAGAACCCAACAGCACTCTGGAAACACCATATATTTT. The chain employs TRBV28 and TRBJ1-3; no firm D call. V dropped 6 bases and J dropped 0 bases, with 12 bases sitting between them. CDR3 length equals 15 residues. CDR1 is MDHEN and CDR2 is SYDVKM in the germline V gene.

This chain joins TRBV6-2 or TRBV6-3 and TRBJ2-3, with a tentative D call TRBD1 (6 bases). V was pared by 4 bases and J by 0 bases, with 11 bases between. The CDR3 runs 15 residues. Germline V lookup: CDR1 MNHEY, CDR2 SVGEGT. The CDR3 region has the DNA TGTGCCAGCAGTTGGGACACCGCCAGCACAGATACGCAGTATTTT. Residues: CASSWDTASTDTQYF.

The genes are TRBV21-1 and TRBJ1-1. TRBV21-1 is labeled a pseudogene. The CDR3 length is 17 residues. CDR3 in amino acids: CASSTGRRFRRMNEAFF. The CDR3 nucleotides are TGTGCCAGCAGCACGGGCCGAAGGTTTCGGAGGATGAATGAAGCTTTCTTT.

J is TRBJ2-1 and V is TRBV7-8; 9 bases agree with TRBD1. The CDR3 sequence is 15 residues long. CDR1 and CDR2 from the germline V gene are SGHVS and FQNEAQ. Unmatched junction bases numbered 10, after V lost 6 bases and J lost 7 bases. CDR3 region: CASRQQGALGNEQFF. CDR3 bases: TGTGCCAGCAGGCAACAGGGGGCGCTTGGGAATGAGCAGTTCTTC.

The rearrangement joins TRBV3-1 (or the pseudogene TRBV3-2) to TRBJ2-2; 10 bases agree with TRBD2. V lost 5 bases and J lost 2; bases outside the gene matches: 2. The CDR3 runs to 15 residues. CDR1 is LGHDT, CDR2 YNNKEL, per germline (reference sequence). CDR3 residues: CASSSSGGNTGELFF. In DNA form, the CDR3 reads TGTGCCAGCAGCTCTAGCGGGGGCAACACCGGGGAGCTGTTTTTT.

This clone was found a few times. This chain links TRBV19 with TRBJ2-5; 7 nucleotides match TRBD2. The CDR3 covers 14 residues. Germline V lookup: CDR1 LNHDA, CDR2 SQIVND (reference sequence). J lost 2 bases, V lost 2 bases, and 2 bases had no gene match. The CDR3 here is CASSITGGQETQYF. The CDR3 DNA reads TGTGCCAGTAGTATAACGGGGGGACAAGAGACCCAGTACTTC. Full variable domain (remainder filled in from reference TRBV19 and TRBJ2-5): DGGITQSPKYLFRKEGQNVTLSCEQNLNHDAMYWYRQDPGQGLRLIYYSQIVNDFQKGDIAEGYSVSREKKESFPLTVTSAQKNPTAFYLCASSITGGQETQYFGPGTRLLVL.

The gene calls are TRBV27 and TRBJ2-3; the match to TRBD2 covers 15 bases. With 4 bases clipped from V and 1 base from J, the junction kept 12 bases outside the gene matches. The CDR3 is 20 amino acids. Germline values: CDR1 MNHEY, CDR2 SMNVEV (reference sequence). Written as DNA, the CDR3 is TGTGCCAGCAGTTCTTGGACTAGCGGGAGGGCGCCCAGTGGCACAGATACGCAGTATTTT. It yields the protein CASSSWTSGRAPSGTDTQYF.

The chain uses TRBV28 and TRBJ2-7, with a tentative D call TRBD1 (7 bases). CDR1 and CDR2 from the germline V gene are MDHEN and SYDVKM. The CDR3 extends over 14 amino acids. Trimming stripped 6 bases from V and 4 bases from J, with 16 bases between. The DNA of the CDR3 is TGTGCCAGCAGCTTGGGAGGACAGGTTTACGAGCAGTACTTC. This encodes CASSLGGQVYEQYF.

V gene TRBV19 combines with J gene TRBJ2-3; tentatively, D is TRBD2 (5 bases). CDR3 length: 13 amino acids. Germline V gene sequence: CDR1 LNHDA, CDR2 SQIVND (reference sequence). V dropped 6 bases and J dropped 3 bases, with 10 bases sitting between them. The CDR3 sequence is CASRPTGTDTQYF. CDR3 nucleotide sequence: TGTGCCAGTAGGCCGACGGGGACAGATACGCAGTATTTT.

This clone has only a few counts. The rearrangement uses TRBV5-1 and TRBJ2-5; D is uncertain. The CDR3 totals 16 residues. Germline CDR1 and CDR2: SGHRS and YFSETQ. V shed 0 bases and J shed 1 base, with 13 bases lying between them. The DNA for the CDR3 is TGCGCCAGCAGCTTGGGTCAGGTTGCCCCCCAAGAGACCCAGTACTTC. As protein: CASSLGQVAPQETQYF. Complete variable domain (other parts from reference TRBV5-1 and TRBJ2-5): KAGVTQTPRYLIKTRGQQVTLSCSPISGHRSVSWYQQTPGQGLQFLFEYFSETQRNKGNFPGRFSGRQFSNSRSEMNVSTLELGDSALYLCASSLGQVAPQETQYFGPGTRLLVL.

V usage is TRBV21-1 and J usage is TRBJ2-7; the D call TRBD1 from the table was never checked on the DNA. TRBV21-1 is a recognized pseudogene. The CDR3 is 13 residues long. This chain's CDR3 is CASRGTGSDEQYF. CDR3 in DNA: TGTGCCAGCAGAGGGACAGGGAGCGACGAGCAGTACTTC.

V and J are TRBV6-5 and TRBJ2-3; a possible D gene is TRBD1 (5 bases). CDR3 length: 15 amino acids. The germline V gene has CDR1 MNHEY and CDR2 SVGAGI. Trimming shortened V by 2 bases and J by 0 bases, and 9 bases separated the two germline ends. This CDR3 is CASSYQGRSTDTQYF. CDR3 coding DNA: TGTGCCAGCAGTTACCAGGGTAGGAGCACAGATACGCAGTATTTT.

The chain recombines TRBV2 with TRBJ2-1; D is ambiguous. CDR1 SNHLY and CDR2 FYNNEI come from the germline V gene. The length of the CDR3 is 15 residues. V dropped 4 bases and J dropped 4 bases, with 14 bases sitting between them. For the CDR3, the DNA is TGTGCCAGCAGTGCACAATCACCCAGGTACAATGAGCAGTTCTTC. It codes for CASSAQSPRYNEQFF.

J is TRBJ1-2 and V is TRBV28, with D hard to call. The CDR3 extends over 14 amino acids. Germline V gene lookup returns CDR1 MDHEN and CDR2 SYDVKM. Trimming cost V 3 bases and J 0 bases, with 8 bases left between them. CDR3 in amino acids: CASSLSGSNYGYTF. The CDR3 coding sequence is TGTGCCAGCAGTTTGTCAGGATCTAACTATGGCTACACCTTC.

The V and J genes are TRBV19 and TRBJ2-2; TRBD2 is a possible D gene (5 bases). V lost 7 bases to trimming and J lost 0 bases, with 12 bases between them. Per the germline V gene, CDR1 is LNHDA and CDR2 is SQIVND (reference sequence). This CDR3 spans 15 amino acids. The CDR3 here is CASTGSDANTGELFF. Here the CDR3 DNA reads TGTGCCAGTACGGGATCAGACGCGAACACCGGGGAGCTGTTTTTT.

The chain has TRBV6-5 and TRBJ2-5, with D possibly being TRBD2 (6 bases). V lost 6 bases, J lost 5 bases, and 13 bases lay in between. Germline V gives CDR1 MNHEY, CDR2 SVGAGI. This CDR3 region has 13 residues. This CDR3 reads CASSLLGGETQYF. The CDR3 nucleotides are TGTGCCAGCAGCCTCCTTGGGGGGGAGACCCAGTACTTC.

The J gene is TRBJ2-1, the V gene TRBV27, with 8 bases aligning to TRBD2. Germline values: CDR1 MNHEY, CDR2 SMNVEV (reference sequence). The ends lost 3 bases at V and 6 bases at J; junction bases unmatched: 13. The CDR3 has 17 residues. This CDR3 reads CASSFTLWSSGRNEQFF. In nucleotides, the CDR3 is TGTGCCAGCAGTTTTACTCTTTGGTCTAGCGGGCGCAATGAGCAGTTCTTC.

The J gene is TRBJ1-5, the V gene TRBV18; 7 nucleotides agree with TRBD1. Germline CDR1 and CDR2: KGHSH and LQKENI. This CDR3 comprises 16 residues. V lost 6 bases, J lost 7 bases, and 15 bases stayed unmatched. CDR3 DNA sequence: TGTGCCAGCTCCGATGACAGGGCGGCATTAGAACAGCCCCAGCATTTT. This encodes CASSDDRAALEQPQHF.

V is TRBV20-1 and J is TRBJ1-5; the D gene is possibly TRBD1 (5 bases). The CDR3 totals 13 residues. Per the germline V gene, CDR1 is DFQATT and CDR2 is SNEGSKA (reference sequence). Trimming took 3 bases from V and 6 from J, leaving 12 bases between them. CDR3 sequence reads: CSASLGHSQPQHF. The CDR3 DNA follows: TGCAGTGCTAGTCTAGGACACAGTCAGCCCCAGCATTTT.